A single sample is the source of the 28 T cell receptor beta chains below, sequenced in a study of blood T cells in healthy people across ages (dated by TCRdb to the mid-2010s). The library was obtained by 5' RACE. A second PCR of about 6 to 11 cycles was run with a J-beta primer mix and a sample-barcoded 5' primer. TCRdb passed the public sequencing reads through fastp at Q25 and MiXCR, retaining productive beta sequences. Merged by CDR3 protein, the rows form single entries marked with the most common genes and DNA. The sample data list approximately 1,700,000 distinct CDR3 sequences, and 35% to 50% of these were observed just once. The ten largest clones capture 20% to 25% of the sample. Sequenced input: blood. The receptor source for this set is a human donor in good health.

The CDR3 sequence is CSAQRMVEAVQFF. The CDR3 bases are TGCAGTGCCCAGAGGATGGTCGAGGCAGTGCAGTTCTTC. The chain employs TRBV20-1 and TRBJ2-1; D gene ambiguous. Germline V gene data show CDR1 as DFQATT and CDR2 as SNEGSKA (reference sequence). This CDR3 contains 13 residues. The V end was cut by 6 bases, the J end by 12 bases, with 21 bases between.

Note on this clonotype: The junction shows a germline mismatch at one end, possibly a read error. The CDR3 DNA sequence: TGTGCCGGCAGAAGGGCGTCATCCACACTTTACGAGCAGTACTTC. This codes for CAGRRASSTLYEQYF. The chain uses TRBV6-5 and TRBJ2-4; D not certain. The J call may be faulty, since TRBJ2-7 better matches the DNA end. CDR1 is MNHEY, CDR2 SVGAGI, per germline. The CDR3 has 15 residues.

The chain recombines TRBV28 with TRBJ2-3; 7 nucleotides match TRBD1. The germline gives CDR1 MDHEN, CDR2 SYDVKM. V lost 8 bases to trimming and J lost 5 bases; unmatched junction nucleotides: 7. This CDR3 region has 13 residues. The CDR3 here is CASSNQGVDTQYF. The CDR3, as DNA: TGTGCCAGCTCCAACCAGGGGGTAGATACGCAGTATTTT.

In its sample, this clonotype was seen a few times. The rearrangement joins TRBV10-3 to TRBJ1-2; TRBD1 matches at 7 bases. This CDR3 comprises 16 residues. The germline V gene encodes CDR1 ENHRY and CDR2 SYGVKD. The V gene end was trimmed by 3 bases and the J gene end by 1 base; junction bases not matched to a gene: 8. CDR3 loop: CAISEGTDDLNYGYTF. DNA of the CDR3: TGTGCCATCAGTGAAGGGACAGATGATCTTAACTATGGCTACACCTTC.

This clonotype was seen a few times. The chain carries TRBV6-2 or TRBV6-3 and TRBJ2-6, with unresolved D. CDR1 is MNHEY, CDR2 SVGEGT, per germline. Trimming removed 5 bases from V and 2 bases from J, with 10 bases in between. The CDR3 extends over 15 amino acids. The CDR3 sequence is CASSLRTPGANVLTF. The CDR3 coding sequence is TGTGCCAGCAGTCTCAGGACCCCTGGGGCCAACGTCCTGACTTTC.

This clonotype has ten or more counts. The rearrangement uses TRBV29-1 and TRBJ1-2, with D tentatively TRBD1 (6 bases). This CDR3 comprises 12 residues. With 6 bases removed from V and 7 bases from J, the gap between germline ends came to 15 bases. Germline loops: CDR1 SQVTM, CDR2 ANQGSEA. The CDR3 loop reads CSVRGAFGGYTF. The CDR3 nucleotides read TGCAGCGTAAGGGGGGCGTTTGGTGGCTACACCTTC.

This chain's CDR3 is CASDTWGNQPQHF. The CDR3 DNA is TGTGCCAGCGATACGTGGGGCAATCAGCCCCAGCATTTT. The rearrangement links TRBV6-1 to TRBJ1-5; D is uncertain. The germline V and J ends were trimmed by 8 bases and 2 bases, with 10 bases remaining between them. The CDR3 totals 13 residues. CDR1 MNHNS and CDR2 SASEGT come from the germline V gene.

About this clonotype itself: An end of the junction differs from the germline gene, which may be a read error. V and J are TRBV7-9 and TRBJ2-3; weak D call: TRBD1 (5 bases). The CDR3 consists of 14 residues. Per the germline V gene, CDR1 is SEHNR and CDR2 is FQNEAQ (reference sequence). The DNA for the CDR3 is TGTGCCAGCAGCTTAGTATCCAGCACAGGTACGCAGTATTTT. Its translation: CASSLVSSTGTQYF.

This clonotype has just a few counts. The genes are TRBV15 and TRBJ2-5; 7 bases are shared with TRBD2. The CDR3 covers 14 residues. Per the germline V gene, CDR1 is LNHNV and CDR2 is YYDKDF (reference sequence). V shed 1 base, J shed 5 bases, and the junction held 4 bases outside the gene matches. The CDR3 coding sequence is TGTGCCACCAGCAGAGGAGGGGAGGGTGAGACCCAGTACTTC. Translated, it gives CATSRGGEGETQYF.

The J gene is TRBJ2-5, the V gene TRBV12-3 or TRBV12-4; 13 bases map to TRBD2. The CDR3 loop spans 16 amino acids. Trimming took 6 bases from V and 5 from J; bases not matched to a gene: 9. CDR3 DNA: TGTGCCAGCAGCCATGCGGGACTAGCGGGGTTGGAGACCCAGTACTTC. Encoded protein: CASSHAGLAGLETQYF.

About this clonotype: This may be a read error, as it is one base from a much larger clone. CDR3 bases: TGTGCCATCAGTGCAGGGTTCAATCAGCTCCAGCATTTT. Its protein is CAISAGFNQLQHF. The rearrangement uses TRBV10-3 and TRBJ1-5; maybe TRBD1 (5 bases). Per germline, CDR1 ENHRY and CDR2 SYGVKD. There are 13 residues in the CDR3.

This clonotype was counted a few times. CDR3 residues: CASSQVRGSSEQYF. CDR3 sequence (DNA): TGCGCCAGCAGCCAGGTCAGGGGTAGTTCCGAGCAGTACTTC. The J gene is TRBJ2-7, the V gene TRBV4-3; TRBD1 is a possible D gene (6 bases). CDR3 length: 14 amino acids. The germline gives CDR1 LGHNA, CDR2 YSLEER. V was clipped by 3 bases and J by 6 bases, with 15 bases between them.

The CDR3 coding sequence is TGTGCCAGCAGGCTTCCGGACCGTAACTATGGCTACACCTTC. Translating it yields CASRLPDRNYGYTF. This chain joins TRBV6-2 or TRBV6-3 and TRBJ1-2; D is undetermined. This CDR3 is built from 14 residues. Trimming stripped 6 bases from V and 1 base from J, with 12 bases between. From germline, CDR1 is MNHEY and CDR2 SVGEGT.

V is TRBV7-2 and J is TRBJ2-4, with 7 nucleotides matching TRBD1. V dropped 3 bases and J dropped 7; count of bases not matched to a gene: 12. Per the germline V gene, CDR1 is SGHTA and CDR2 is FQGNSA. This CDR3 region has 16 residues. The CDR3 here is CASSFTTGARGNIQYF. CDR3 sequence (DNA): TGTGCCAGCAGCTTTACTACAGGGGCCAGGGGGAACATTCAGTACTTC.

CDR3 residues: CASSGRQSSYNEQFF. In nucleotides, the CDR3 is TGTGCCAGCAGCGGCCGACAGAGCTCCTACAATGAGCAGTTCTTC. The chain links TRBV7-2 to TRBJ2-1; maybe TRBD1 (5 bases). Trimming took 5 bases from V and 0 from J, leaving 11 bases between them. Per the germline V gene, CDR1 is SGHTA and CDR2 is FQGNSA. The CDR3 is 15 residues long.

This clonotype was observed once. CDR3 region: CASSERLPLSTDTQYF. CDR3 coding DNA: TGTGCCAGCAGTGAACGCCTACCACTAAGCACAGATACGCAGTATTTT. V is TRBV2 and J is TRBJ2-3, with D unresolved. CDR3 size: 16 residues. V gave up 2 bases and J gave up 0 bases, with 12 bases separating them. Germline CDR1 reads SNHLY; CDR2 reads FYNNEI.

This clonotype appeared a single time. V usage is TRBV27 and J usage is TRBJ1-4; D possibly corresponds to TRBD1 (6 bases). The CDR3 totals 15 residues. V dropped 4 bases and J dropped 5 bases, with 14 bases sitting between them. Germline V gene lookup returns CDR1 MNHEY and CDR2 SMNVEV (reference sequence). This CDR3 reads CASSSWGGLNEKLFF. The CDR3 nucleotides read TGTGCCAGCAGTTCGTGGGGGGGCTTAAATGAAAAACTGTTTTTT.

This sequence joins TRBV29-1 and TRBJ2-1; maybe TRBD2 (7 bases). V lost 0 bases and J 7 bases, leaving 16 bases between the germline ends. This CDR3 is built from 15 residues. Germline V gives CDR1 SQVTM, CDR2 ANQGSEA. The CDR3 here is CSVEDWIGGVNEQFF. Here the CDR3 DNA reads TGCAGCGTTGAAGATTGGATAGGGGGGGTGAATGAGCAGTTCTTC.

This chain links TRBV12-3 or TRBV12-4 with TRBJ2-1, with TRBD2 matching 8 bases. V shed 6 bases, J shed 6 bases, and the junction held 4 bases outside the gene matches. The CDR3 contains 13 residues. CDR3 region: CASRGRGANEQFF. The DNA of the CDR3 is TGTGCCAGCAGGGGGCGGGGGGCCAATGAGCAGTTCTTC.

This rearrangement joins TRBV4-2 to TRBJ2-3; D is uncertain. V gave up 1 base and J gave up 0 bases, with 11 bases separating them. Germline V gene data show CDR1 as LGHNA and CDR2 as YNFKEQ. This CDR3 has 16 residues. CDR3 protein: CASSQGAGPSTDTQYF. CDR3 nucleotides: TGTGCCAGCAGCCAAGGCGCCGGCCCTAGCACAGATACGCAGTATTTT.

The chain couples TRBV9 to TRBJ2-1, with TRBD2 matching 12 bases. Germline loops: CDR1 SGDLS, CDR2 YYNGEE. There are 16 residues in the CDR3. J lost 6 bases, V lost 4 bases, and 8 bases had no gene match. CDR3 residues: CASSRGLAGGVNEQFF. The DNA for the CDR3 is TGTGCCAGCAGCAGGGGACTAGCGGGCGGGGTCAATGAGCAGTTCTTC.

The genes are TRBV4-2 and TRBJ2-7; 7 nucleotides match TRBD2. The V gene's germline CDR1 is LGHNA and CDR2 YNFKEQ. After removal of 4 bases from V and 5 bases from J, the junction contained 17 bases not matched to a gene. This CDR3 is 17 amino acids long. CDR3 sequence (DNA): TGTGCCAGCAGCCCGCCGGGACTACTACTTGGGCGAAACGAGCAGTACTTC. Its protein is CASSPPGLLLGRNEQYF.

The rearrangement joins TRBV2 to TRBJ2-6; D remains unclear. With 0 bases removed from V and 2 bases from J, the gap between germline ends came to 8 bases. This CDR3 comprises 16 residues. In germline, CDR1 is SNHLY, CDR2 FYNNEI. CDR3 bases: TGTGCCAGCAGTGAAGCGGGTGGCACTGGGGCCAACGTCCTGACTTTC. Residues: CASSEAGGTGANVLTF.

V usage is TRBV7-3 and J usage is TRBJ2-3; D could derive from TRBD1 or TRBD2 (6 bases each). Germline loops: CDR1 SGHTA, CDR2 FQGTGA. CDR3 length equals 13 residues. Trimming took off 6 bases at V and 3 bases at J, with 10 bases between the two ends. DNA of the CDR3: TGTGCCAGCAGGTCGGGGGCTACAGATACGCAGTATTTT. As protein: CASRSGATDTQYF.

The chain combines TRBV6-1 with TRBJ1-2, with 7 bases identical to TRBD1. In germline, CDR1 is MNHNS, CDR2 SASEGT. With V trimmed by 3 bases and J by 4 bases, 8 bases remained unmatched. This CDR3 comprises 15 residues. The CDR3 here is CASSEGTGQCYGYTF. The CDR3 DNA reads as TGTGCCAGCAGTGAGGGTACGGGACAGTGCTATGGCTACACCTTC.

This clonotype was detected only a few times. The chain links TRBV20-1 to TRBJ2-7; TRBD1 matches 7 bases. The CDR3 sequence is 14 residues long. Germline lookup yields CDR1 DFQATT and CDR2 SNEGSKA (reference sequence). V gave up 5 bases and J gave up 2 bases; unmatched junction bases: 9. CDR3 bases: TGCAGTGCTCGTTATAGAGGGGGCACCTACGAGCAGTACTTC. Translated, it gives CSARYRGGTYEQYF.

The sample holds many counts of this clonotype. The rearrangement uses TRBV10-3 and TRBJ2-5; the D call may be TRBD1 or TRBD2 (6 bases each). Per the germline V gene, CDR1 is ENHRY and CDR2 is SYGVKD. V lost 6 bases, J lost 0 bases, and 20 bases lay in between. CDR3 length equals 17 residues. CDR3 in amino acids: CAISPTEKGGHQETQYF. In nucleotides, the CDR3 is TGTGCCATCAGCCCCACCGAGAAGGGGGGTCACCAAGAGACCCAGTACTTC.

The chain recombines TRBV5-1 with TRBJ1-2, with TRBD1 as a possible D gene (6 bases). Germline CDR1 and CDR2: SGHRS and YFSETQ. The CDR3 is 13 amino acids. Trimming removed 0 bases from V and 6 bases from J, with 9 bases in between. CDR3 in amino acids: CASSLDGQNGYTF. The CDR3 DNA reads as TGCGCCAGCAGCTTGGATGGACAGAATGGCTACACCTTC. Complete variable domain (other parts from reference TRBV5-1 and TRBJ1-2): KAGVTQTPRYLIKTRGQQVTLSCSPISGHRSVSWYQQTPGQGLQFLFEYFSETQRNKGNFPGRFSGRQFSNSRSEMNVSTLELGDSALYLCASSLDGQNGYTFGSGTRLTVV.